These 32 T cell receptor beta chains were all obtained from the same sample, sequenced in a study of blood T cell repertoires in COVID-19 (dated by TCRdb to 2018 to 2020). The library was generated by the immunoSEQ multiplex PCR assay. The immuneACCESS repertoire file appears here via TCRdb, limited to in-frame rearrangements. These files lack a portion of the clones; in checked studies, under half of the deficit traces to unresolved V genes, and the cause of the others is not known. The sample contains roughly 70,000 clones, approximately 90% of them found a single time. The ten largest clones take up roughly 18% of the sample. Material: peripheral blood. These receptor sequences come from a woman older than 75 with acute or convalescent COVID-19.

V is TRBV6-6 and J is TRBJ1-5; weak D call: TRBD1 (5 bases). Deletions cut 6 bases from V and 0 bases from J, with 12 bases between. Per germline, CDR1 MNHNY and CDR2 SVGAGI (reference sequence). The CDR3 totals 15 residues. Here the CDR3 DNA reads TGTGCCAGCAGGCTCGACAGCAATAGCAATCAGCCCCAGCATTTT. As protein: CASRLDSNSNQPQHF.

The chain is built from TRBV27 and TRBJ1-2; D is possibly TRBD1 (6 bases). The CDR3 extends over 13 amino acids. V shed 5 bases and J shed 8 bases, with 15 bases lying between them. Germline V gene data show CDR1 as MNHEY and CDR2 as SMNVEV (reference sequence). CDR3 region: CASSITGTLGYTF. The CDR3 DNA is TGTGCCAGCAGTATCACCGGGACACTGGGCTACACCTTC.

The genes are TRBV7-9 and TRBJ2-5; 8 nucleotides agree with TRBD1. The trim removed 5 bases at V and 5 bases at J, leaving 7 bases unmatched. Germline values: CDR1 SEHNR, CDR2 FQNEAQ (reference sequence). CDR3 length: 14 amino acids. CDR3 nucleotide sequence: TGTGCCAGCAGCCCCGGGACAGGATGGGAGACCCAGTACTTC. As protein: CASSPGTGWETQYF.

The genes are TRBV24-1 and TRBJ1-6; a possible D gene is TRBD1 (6 bases). CDR1 and CDR2 (germline): KGHDR, SFDVKD. Trimming left V 5 bases short and J 0 bases short, with 13 bases between. The CDR3 is 17 residues long. The CDR3 DNA follows: TGTGCCACCAGTGGGGGGCCCCTTAGCTCCTATAATTCACCCCTCCACTTT. This gives the protein CATSGGPLSSYNSPLHF.

The gene calls are TRBV9 and TRBJ2-1; the match to TRBD2 covers 7 bases. CDR1 SGDLS and CDR2 YYNGEE come from the germline V gene. V gave up 0 bases and J gave up 4 bases; unmatched junction bases: 4. CDR3 size: 15 residues. DNA of the CDR3: TGTGCCAGCAGCGTAGACCTAGCGGTTTACAATGAGCAGTTCTTC. It encodes CASSVDLAVYNEQFF.

The rearrangement joins TRBV2 to TRBJ1-2; D possibly corresponds to TRBD1 (6 bases). CDR3 length equals 14 residues. V was trimmed by 3 bases and J by 7 bases, leaving 15 bases between them. Per germline, CDR1 SNHLY and CDR2 FYNNEI. The DNA for the CDR3 is TGTGCCAGCAGTGACAGGACAGCAGGAGGTGGCTACACCTTC. Encoded protein: CASSDRTAGGGYTF. The full variable domain, completed using reference TRBV2 and TRBJ1-2, is EPEVTQTPSHQVTQMGQEVILRCVPISNHLYFYWYRQILGQKVEFLVSFYNNEISEKSEIFDDQFSVERPDGSNFTLKIRSTKLEDSAMYFCASSDRTAGGGYTFGSGTRLTVV.

This clone was recorded only once. V is TRBV19 and J is TRBJ1-2; 9 positions match TRBD1. Per germline, CDR1 LNHDA and CDR2 SQIVND (reference sequence). Germline trimming cut 6 bases from V and 7 bases from J; bases unmatched to any gene: 6. There are 13 residues in the CDR3. The CDR3 loop reads CASRLQGASGYTF. CDR3 DNA sequence: TGTGCCAGTAGACTACAGGGGGCAAGTGGCTACACCTTC.

The V and J genes are TRBV3-1 (or the pseudogene TRBV3-2) and TRBJ2-6; D gene uncertain. This CDR3 has 15 residues. From germline, CDR1 is LGHDT and CDR2 YNNKEL (reference sequence). Trimming left V 1 base short and J 4 bases short, with 8 bases between. Here the CDR3 DNA reads TGTGCCAGCAGCCAAGTACCTGGCGGGGCCAACGTCCTGACTTTC. This sequence encodes CASSQVPGGANVLTF.

V usage is TRBV7-9 and J usage is TRBJ1-1; D gene uncertain. Per germline, CDR1 SEHNR and CDR2 FQNEAQ (reference sequence). The CDR3 covers 15 residues. V was cut by 7 bases and J by 1 base, with 16 bases left in between. The CDR3 protein is CASTPPVTKNTEAFF. CDR3 coding DNA: TGTGCCAGCACCCCCCCTGTGACAAAGAACACTGAAGCTTTCTTT. Drawing the rest from reference TRBV7-9 and TRBJ1-1, the complete variable domain is DTGVSQNPRHKITKRGQNVTFRCDPISEHNRLYWYRQTLGQGPEFLTYFQNEAQLEKSRLLSDRFSAERPKGSFSTLEIQRTEQGDSAMYLCASTPPVTKNTEAFFGQGTRLTVV.

This rearrangement joins TRBV9 to TRBJ2-5; 7 bases are a match to TRBD1. Germline V gene data show CDR1 as SGDLS and CDR2 as YYNGEE. The CDR3 sequence is 16 residues long. With V trimmed by 1 base and J by 5 bases, 11 bases remained unmatched. CDR3 bases: TGTGCCAGCAGCGTAAATGAAGGGGGCCCAGGGGAGACCCAGTACTTC. This encodes CASSVNEGGPGETQYF.

The V and J genes are TRBV14 and TRBJ2-5; tentatively, D is TRBD2 (6 bases). Trimming took 4 bases from V and 4 from J, leaving 16 bases between them. In germline, CDR1 is SGHDN, CDR2 FVKESK. This CDR3 has 15 amino acids. CDR3 DNA: TGTGCCAGCAGCCCCTTAACGGGGGTTGGAGAGACCCAGTACTTC. Translating gives CASSPLTGVGETQYF. The full variable domain, rest sourced from reference TRBV14 and TRBJ2-5, is EAGVTQFPSHSVIEKGQTVTLRCDPISGHDNLYWYRRVMGKEIKFLLHFVKESKQDESGMPNNRFLAERTGGTYSTLKVQPAELEDSGVYFCASSPLTGVGETQYFGPGTRLLVL.

This chain links TRBV2 with TRBJ1-5; D may be TRBD1 (5 bases). The CDR3 is made up of 13 amino acids. Looked up from germline, CDR1 is SNHLY and CDR2 is FYNNEI. V was cut by 6 bases and J by 8 bases, with 14 bases left in between. CDR3 in amino acids: CASSGGGLEPQHF. The CDR3 nucleotides read TGTGCCAGCAGCGGGGGGGGGTTAGAGCCCCAGCATTTT.

V and J are TRBV7-9 and TRBJ2-2; 7 bases fit TRBD1. The length of the CDR3 is 14 residues. Trimming at V came to 8 bases and at J to 0 bases, leaving 3 bases not matched to a gene. Germline lookup yields CDR1 SEHNR and CDR2 FQNEAQ (reference sequence). CDR3 region: CASFGQANTGELFF. The DNA for the CDR3 is TGTGCCAGCTTCGGACAGGCGAACACCGGGGAGCTGTTTTTT.

The rearrangement links TRBV7-2 to TRBJ1-1, with D tentatively TRBD1 (6 bases). In germline, CDR1 is SGHTA, CDR2 FQGNSA. The V end was cut by 5 bases, the J end by 5 bases, with 15 bases between. The length of the CDR3 is 14 residues. The CDR3 DNA reads TGTGCCAGCAGCCCAACGGACAGTTGGACTGAAGCTTTCTTT. This translates into CASSPTDSWTEAFF.

This clone turned up a few times. The chain has TRBV6-1 and TRBJ1-2; D gene unclear. V lost 0 bases to trimming and J lost 8 bases, with 7 bases between them. The CDR3 spans 12 residues. CDR1 is MNHNS, CDR2 SASEGT, per germline. The DNA for the CDR3 is TGTGCCAGCAGTGAAGCGGGGAGAGGCTACACCTTC. Its translation is CASSEAGRGYTF.

The rearrangement joins TRBV7-3 to TRBJ2-2; 13 bases are a match to TRBD2. Germline V gene data show CDR1 as SGHTA and CDR2 as FQGTGA. V gave up 5 bases and J gave up 4 bases; unmatched junction bases: 4. There are 16 residues in the CDR3. The CDR3, as DNA: TGTGCCAGCAGCCCAACTAGCGGGAGGGCCACCGGGGAGCTGTTTTTT. Encoded protein: CASSPTSGRATGELFF.

CDR3 in DNA: TGTGCCTGGATCGTATGGGGAGAAGGCTACAATGAGCAGTTCTTC. It encodes CAWIVWGEGYNEQFF. The rearrangement links TRBV30 to TRBJ2-1; D is possibly TRBD2 (5 bases). The germline V gene has CDR1 GTSNPN and CDR2 SVGIG (reference sequence). The CDR3 runs 15 residues. Between the trimmed V and J ends, which lost 4 bases and 3 bases, there was a span of 16 bases.

The rearrangement joins TRBV30 to TRBJ2-2, with TRBD1 matching over 8 bases. Germline CDR1 reads GTSNPN; CDR2 reads SVGIG (reference sequence). The CDR3 contains 16 residues. V trimming: 0 bases; J trimming: 3 bases; junction bases outside the gene matches: 6. The CDR3 here is CAWSVRRGRDTGELFF. The CDR3 nucleotides are TGTGCCTGGAGTGTACGCAGGGGGCGCGACACCGGGGAGCTGTTTTTT.

The chain has TRBV7-2 and TRBJ1-2, with 7 bases matching TRBD1. With 3 bases clipped from V and 4 bases from J, the junction kept 8 bases outside the gene matches. The CDR3 sequence is 15 residues long. Germline V gives CDR1 SGHTA, CDR2 FQGNSA. CDR3 nucleotide sequence: TGTGCCAGCAGCTTCTCAAGGGACAGCTTCTATGGCTACACCTTC. It is translated as CASSFSRDSFYGYTF.

The J gene is TRBJ2-3, the V gene TRBV11-2, with D tentatively TRBD2 (6 bases). This CDR3 is built from 13 residues. The V end lost 5 bases, the J end lost 1 base, and 7 bases lay between the germline ends. Germline V gives CDR1 SGHAT, CDR2 FQNNGV. The CDR3 DNA reads TGTGCCAGCAGCCCTAGCGGCACAGATACGCAGTATTTT. Translating it yields CASSPSGTDTQYF.

Here the CDR3 DNA reads TGTGCCAGCAGTTCTACTAGCGGGTTGTACGAGCAGTACTTC. Its protein product is CASSSTSGLYEQYF. The chain links TRBV28 to TRBJ2-7; 9 bases are shared with TRBD2. Germline CDR1 is MDHEN and CDR2 is SYDVKM. Germline trimming cut 4 bases from V and 4 bases from J; bases unmatched to any gene: 5. The CDR3 totals 14 residues. Combining the CDR3 with reference TRBV28 and TRBJ2-7 gives the whole variable domain DVKVTQSSRYLVKRTGEKVFLECVQDMDHENMFWYRQDPGLGLRLIYFSYDVKMKEKGDIPEGYSVSREKKERFSLILESASTNQTSMYLCASSSTSGLYEQYFGPGTRLTVT.

V and J are TRBV5-1 and TRBJ1-2; D uncertain. Germline V CDR1 and CDR2: SGHRS, YFSETQ. Trimming shortened V by 5 bases and J by 6 bases, and 14 bases separated the two germline ends. CDR3 length: 13 residues. The CDR3 DNA follows: TGCGCCAGCAGAACCGGGAGCGGGGATGGCTACACCTTC. It codes for CASRTGSGDGYTF.

This rearrangement joins TRBV19 to TRBJ1-6, with a tentative D call TRBD1 (5 bases). CDR3 size: 14 residues. Looked up from germline, CDR1 is LNHDA and CDR2 is SQIVND (reference sequence). V shed 1 base and J shed 9 bases, with 10 bases lying between them. CDR3 nucleotide sequence: TGTGCCAGTAGTATAGTAGGGGAGGCTTCACCCCTCCACTTT. It encodes CASSIVGEASPLHF.

J is TRBJ1-4 and V is TRBV12-3 or TRBV12-4; D not certain. The CDR3 is 12 residues long. V was pared by 3 bases and J by 6 bases, with 5 bases between. CDR3 DNA sequence: TGTGCCAGCAGTTTTCGGTATGAAAAACTGTTTTTT. Translation gives CASSFRYEKLFF.

This clone has a single count. The chain links TRBV5-1 to TRBJ1-1; 7 bases are shared with TRBD1. J gave up 12 bases and V 4 bases, and 15 bases lay outside the gene matches. CDR3 length: 14 amino acids. Germline V gene lookup returns CDR1 SGHRS and CDR2 YFSETQ. The CDR3 region has the DNA TGCGCCAGCAGCCCCGGAGGGGACAGTCTCAGGTCTTTCTTT. Its translation is CASSPGGDSLRSFF.

The chain uses TRBV16 and TRBJ2-7, with D maybe TRBD1 (6 bases). Per germline, CDR1 KGHSY and CDR2 FQNENV. V shed 4 bases and J shed 3 bases, with 25 bases lying between them. This CDR3 has 18 residues. The CDR3 DNA is TGTGCCAGCAGCCTCCTAGGGCAGGGGAGAGGGGTAAGCTACGAGCAGTACTTC. Its protein is CASSLLGQGRGVSYEQYF. Using reference TRBV16 and TRBJ2-7 for the parts outside the CDR3, the full variable domain is GEEVAQTPKHLVRGEGQKAKLYCAPIKGHSYVFWYQQVLKNEFKFLISFQNENVFDETGMPKERFSAKCLPNSPCSLEIQATKLEDSAVYFCASSLLGQGRGVSYEQYFGPGTRLTVT.

CDR3: CASSLTGAASYEQYF. The CDR3 region has the DNA TGCGCCAGCAGCTTGACAGGGGCTGCTTCCTACGAGCAGTACTTC. V usage is TRBV5-1 and J usage is TRBJ2-7; 7 bases line up with TRBD1. The CDR3 length is 15 residues. Germline V gives CDR1 SGHRS, CDR2 YFSETQ. With 1 base clipped from V and 1 base from J, the junction kept 5 bases outside the gene matches.

This clone was observed a single time. The gene calls are TRBV7-2 and TRBJ2-5, with no clear D. This CDR3 is built from 14 residues. V was cut by 1 base and J by 2 bases, with 8 bases left in between. Germline V lookup: CDR1 SGHTA, CDR2 FQGNSA. The DNA of the CDR3 is TGTGCCAGCAGCTTAGGATTGGCTCAAGAGACCCAGTACTTC. Amino acids: CASSLGLAQETQYF. Together with reference TRBV7-2 and TRBJ2-5, the CDR3 gives the full variable domain: GAGVSQSPSNKVTEKGKDVELRCDPISGHTALYWYRQSLGQGLEFLIYFQGNSAPDKSGLPSDRFSAERTGGSVSTLTIQRTQQEDSAVYLCASSLGLAQETQYFGPGTRLLVL.

The V gene is TRBV6-5, the J gene TRBJ2-3; TRBD1 agrees at 8 bases. The germline CDR1 and CDR2 sequences are MNHEY and SVGAGI. This CDR3 has 16 residues. V was clipped by 2 bases and J by 2 bases; unmatched bases: 6. CDR3 nucleotide sequence: TGTGCCAGCAGTTACGGGACAGGAGCCCTCACAGATACGCAGTATTTT. It encodes CASSYGTGALTDTQYF.

The rearrangement links TRBV5-8 to TRBJ1-2; TRBD1 might be the D (5 bases). V lost 2 bases, J lost 5 bases, and 13 bases lay in between. The CDR3 is 14 residues long. The germline gives CDR1 SGHTS, CDR2 YDEGEE. The CDR3 loop reads CASSFGGTWYGYTF. The CDR3 DNA follows: TGTGCCAGCAGCTTCGGGGGGACCTGGTATGGCTACACCTTC.

The rearrangement uses TRBV25-1 and TRBJ1-5; possibly TRBD1 for D (6 bases). Germline CDR1 and CDR2: MGHDK and SYGVNS. Trimming took off 9 bases at V and 7 bases at J, with 19 bases between the two ends. CDR3 length: 14 residues. The CDR3 region is CASHVHRVGQPQHF. CDR3 in DNA: TGTGCCAGTCACGTGCACAGGGTGGGACAGCCCCAGCATTTT.

The rearrangement joins TRBV2 to TRBJ2-2, with TRBD1 identical over 8 bases. J gave up 7 bases and V 7 bases, and 8 bases lay outside the gene matches. From germline, CDR1 is SNHLY and CDR2 FYNNEI. This CDR3 has 14 residues. The CDR3 DNA reads TGTGCCAGCAAAGACAGGGGCGCGAACGGGGAGCTGTTTTTT. Translating gives CASKDRGANGELFF.